The 21 T cell receptor beta chains reported below all come from one sample, sequenced in a study of shared clonotypes between healthy human individuals. The table came from immunoSEQ multiplex PCR; TCRdb's copy has only in-frame clones and leaves some out. This table has about 2.2 million clones, around 93% appearing once. Only CD45RO-negative cells positively selected for CCR7 counted as naive CD8 cells, so terminally differentiated effector memory CD45RA+ cells were excluded. The sequenced material came from naive CD8+ T cells from PBMCs. Receptor source: a man aged 18 to 35 in good health. Some clones in this sample may be carry-over from other donors' samples.

This clone showed up just a few times. This chain connects TRBV30 to TRBJ1-1; D may be TRBD1 (5 bases). CDR1 and CDR2 from the germline V gene are GTSNPN and SVGIG (reference sequence). V was cut by 2 bases and J by 5 bases, with 15 bases left in between. This CDR3 has 14 residues. The CDR3 protein is CAWSNRGVGTEAFF. The CDR3 region has the DNA TGTGCCTGGAGTAATAGAGGGGTTGGTACTGAAGCTTTCTTT. The full variable domain, rest sourced from reference TRBV30 and TRBJ1-1, is SQTIHQWPATLVQPVGSPLSLECTVEGTSNPNLYWYRQAAGRGLQLLFYSVGIGQISSEVPQNLSASRPQDRQFILSSKKLLLSDSGFYLCAWSNRGVGTEAFFGQGTRLTVV.

This chain uses TRBV29-1 with TRBJ2-1; no clear D gene. V lost 3 bases to trimming and J lost 0 bases, with 9 bases between them. This CDR3 is built from 14 residues. In germline, CDR1 is SQVTM, CDR2 ANQGSEA. CDR3 region: CSVESTVSYNEQFF. The CDR3 coding sequence is TGCAGCGTTGAGTCCACGGTCTCCTACAATGAGCAGTTCTTC.

The count of this clone is one. V is TRBV13 and J is TRBJ2-7, with 8 bases lining up with TRBD1. With V trimmed by 5 bases and J by 5 bases, 8 bases remained unmatched. Per the germline V gene, CDR1 is PRHDT and CDR2 is FYEKMQ (reference sequence). The CDR3 length is 14 residues. The CDR3 region is CASSPPGQGDEQYF. The CDR3 DNA reads TGTGCCAGCAGCCCGCCCGGACAGGGCGACGAGCAGTACTTC.

The chain recombines TRBV14 with TRBJ1-1; D unclear. Germline values: CDR1 SGHDN, CDR2 FVKESK. The length of the CDR3 is 12 residues. The V gene lost 0 bases and the J gene lost 8 bases, with 7 bases spanning the gap. The CDR3 nucleotides are TGTGCCAGCAGCCAAGAACTCCAGGAAGCTTTCTTT. Translating it yields CASSQELQEAFF.

The chain recombines TRBV7-7 with TRBJ2-7; a weak D match, TRBD1 (6 bases). CDR1 and CDR2 from the germline V gene are SSHAT and FNYEAQ (reference sequence). The CDR3 runs 15 residues. V lost 0 bases and J 2 bases, leaving 11 bases between the germline ends. The CDR3 region is CASSLATGTPYEQYF. CDR3 sequence (DNA): TGTGCCAGCAGCTTAGCTACAGGGACCCCCTACGAGCAGTACTTC.

The V and J genes are TRBV19 and TRBJ1-1; 8 positions match TRBD1. CDR3 length: 15 amino acids. J gave up 0 bases and V 4 bases, and 4 bases lay outside the gene matches. Germline CDR1 and CDR2: LNHDA and SQIVND (reference sequence). The CDR3 sequence is CASSRGTGLNTEAFF. CDR3 bases: TGTGCCAGTAGTAGGGGGACAGGACTGAACACTGAAGCTTTCTTT.

This chain links TRBV5-4 with TRBJ2-3; D is possibly TRBD2 (5 bases). This CDR3 spans 16 amino acids. The germline V gene encodes CDR1 SGHNT and CDR2 YYREEE (reference sequence). The V and J ends lost 0 bases and 0 bases respectively, with 11 bases between them. The CDR3 is CASSLVPADSTDTQYF. The CDR3 region has the DNA TGTGCCAGCAGCTTGGTTCCAGCGGACAGCACAGATACGCAGTATTTT.

The rearrangement joins TRBV5-6 to TRBJ2-3, with D tentatively TRBD2 (6 bases). Germline-derived CDR1 and CDR2 are SGHDT and YYEEEE. This CDR3 has 16 amino acids. V was pared by 4 bases and J by 1 base, with 16 bases between. CDR3 in amino acids: CASSESLARRTDTQYF. CDR3 sequence (DNA): TGTGCCAGCAGCGAAAGTCTAGCGCGACGCACAGATACGCAGTATTTT.

The V gene is TRBV4-3, the J gene TRBJ2-3, with 7 bases matching TRBD2. In germline, CDR1 is LGHNA, CDR2 YSLEER. The V gene end was trimmed by 1 base and the J gene end by 7 bases; junction bases not matched to a gene: 8. This CDR3 is 15 amino acids long. CDR3 sequence reads: CASSQGLALGHTQYF. For the CDR3, the DNA is TGCGCCAGCAGCCAAGGACTAGCCCTCGGGCATACGCAGTATTTT.

The gene calls are TRBV6-5 and TRBJ1-4, with D unclear. The CDR3 is 16 amino acids. V was trimmed by 4 bases and J by 4 bases, leaving 16 bases between them. Germline V gene data show CDR1 as MNHEY and CDR2 as SVGAGI. CDR3 protein: CASSWESPWINEKLFF. For the CDR3, the DNA is TGTGCCAGCAGTTGGGAGTCTCCCTGGATTAATGAAAAACTGTTTTTT.

The rearrangement uses TRBV4-3 and TRBJ1-5; D gene uncertain. From germline, CDR1 is LGHNA and CDR2 YSLEER. CDR3 length: 15 amino acids. Trimming took 4 bases from V and 3 from J, leaving 13 bases between them. The CDR3 sequence: CASSPRIRANQPQHF. CDR3 sequence (DNA): TGCGCCAGCAGCCCCCGGATCAGAGCCAATCAGCCCCAGCATTTT.

The chain joins TRBV4-1 to TRBJ2-1, with TRBD2 identical over 9 bases. Germline CDR1 is MGHRA and CDR2 is YSYEKL. The V and J ends lost 2 bases and 10 bases, in that order; junction bases with no gene match: 9. The CDR3 loop spans 15 amino acids. CDR3 DNA sequence: TGCGCCAGCAGCCAACAGGCAGCGGGAGGCCAAGAGCAGTTCTTC. Residues: CASSQQAAGGQEQFF.

This CDR3 reads CASSFGTGGYTGELFF. In DNA, the CDR3 is TGTGCCAGCAGCTTCGGGACAGGGGGCTACACCGGGGAGCTGTTTTTT. J is TRBJ2-2 and V is TRBV7-9; 12 bases fit TRBD1. This CDR3 has 16 amino acids. Germline V lookup: CDR1 SEHNR, CDR2 FQNEAQ (reference sequence). V shed 3 bases, J shed 3 bases, and the junction held 2 bases outside the gene matches.

The chain couples TRBV29-1 to TRBJ2-5, with D tentatively TRBD1 or TRBD2 (5 bases each). Germline V gene data show CDR1 as SQVTM and CDR2 as ANQGSEA. Trimming took off 5 bases at V and 3 bases at J, with 16 bases between the two ends. This CDR3 has 14 amino acids. CDR3 in amino acids: CSVRGRTPKETQYF. DNA for the CDR3: TGCAGCGTTCGGGGACGGACCCCTAAAGAGACCCAGTACTTC.

V and J are TRBV7-9 and TRBJ2-7, with D possibly being TRBD1 (6 bases). The CDR3 has 14 amino acids. Germline-derived CDR1 and CDR2 are SEHNR and FQNEAQ (reference sequence). V was cut by 5 bases and J by 2 bases, with 13 bases left in between. This chain's CDR3 is CASSPLQGTYEQYF. The DNA for the CDR3 is TGTGCCAGCAGCCCTCTCCAGGGGACCTACGAGCAGTACTTC.

With regard to this clone: Other DNA sequences in the same sample also yield this CDR3. The chain employs TRBV5-1 and TRBJ2-7; 8 nucleotides agree with TRBD1. V gave up 4 bases and J gave up 4 bases; unmatched junction bases: 4. The length of the CDR3 is 13 residues. The germline gives CDR1 SGHRS, CDR2 YFSETQ. The CDR3 bases are TGCGCCAGCAGCGCCGGACAGGGTTACGAGCAGTACTTC. It specifies CASSAGQGYEQYF.

The genes are TRBV13 and TRBJ2-7; TRBD1 matches at 9 bases. The V gene's germline CDR1 is PRHDT and CDR2 FYEKMQ (reference sequence). This CDR3 has 15 residues. Trimming removed 5 bases from V and 3 bases from J; junction bases left unmatched: 8. CDR3 protein: CASSPIGQGFYEQYF. For the CDR3, the DNA is TGTGCCAGCAGCCCAATTGGACAGGGGTTCTACGAGCAGTACTTC.

This clone was observed a single time. The V and J genes are TRBV12-5 and TRBJ2-5; 9 bases agree with TRBD2. The V gene's germline CDR1 is LGHNT and CDR2 FRNRAP. The CDR3 totals 16 residues. Trimming took 1 base from V and 1 from J; bases not matched to a gene: 4. CDR3: CASGLALAGAQETQYF. CDR3 coding DNA: TGTGCTAGTGGTTTGGCTTTAGCGGGAGCCCAAGAGACCCAGTACTTC. Variable domain in full (rest from reference TRBV12-5 and TRBJ2-5): DARVTQTPRHKVTEMGQEVTMRCQPILGHNTVFWYRQTMMQGLELLAYFRNRAPLDDSGMPKDRFSAEMPDATLATLKIQPSEPRDSAVYFCASGLALAGAQETQYFGPGTRLLVL.

The chain joins TRBV4-1 to TRBJ2-7; perhaps TRBD2 as D (6 bases). The germline CDR1 and CDR2 sequences are MGHRA and YSYEKL. V was trimmed by 4 bases and J by 6 bases, leaving 19 bases between them. This CDR3 contains 15 residues. DNA of the CDR3: TGCGCCAGCAGCCCCTCTAGCGCGACCTCAGGCGAGCAGTACTTC. Translating it yields CASSPSSATSGEQYF.

The DNA of the CDR3 is TGTGCCAGCAATGGACCCCCGGGACTCTACAATGAGCAGTTCTTC. As protein: CASNGPPGLYNEQFF. This sequence joins TRBV28 and TRBJ2-1, with D tentatively TRBD2 (6 bases). This CDR3 is built from 15 residues. The V gene lost 7 bases and the J gene lost 3 bases, with 16 bases spanning the gap. Germline loops: CDR1 MDHEN, CDR2 SYDVKM.

This chain links TRBV5-1 with TRBJ2-2; TRBD2 aligns across 7 bases. J was trimmed by 7 bases and V by 2 bases; bases with no gene match: 8. The CDR3 is 15 residues long. From germline, CDR1 is SGHRS and CDR2 YFSETQ. CDR3 bases: TGCGCCAGCAGCTTACGTGGGAGGGCTGGCGGGGAGCTGTTTTTT. Protein: CASSLRGRAGGELFF.